This T cell receptor beta chain was found in a study of blood T cell repertoires in COVID-19. The CDR3 has 19 residues. V was shortened by 5 bases and J by 0 bases, with 23 bases between the two germline ends. Germline V lookup: CDR1 LGHNA, CDR2 YSLEER. Original processing methods: By means of reference gene primer amplification, nucleated cell counts were estimated. Sequenced by immunoSEQ multiplex PCR; TCRdb stores in-frame clones only, minus some. V, J and clone size were drawn from that table, and D and trimming were deduced from the DNA. This table holds 85,000 to 130,000 clones, roughly 83% found once.

The chain combines TRBV4-3 with TRBJ2-1; D might be TRBD1 (6 bases). The sample was peripheral blood. The sequence was collected from a woman of 80 years or more with active or convalescent COVID-19. The CDR3 sequence: CASSAKVGIMDSSYNEQFF. The DNA of the CDR3 is TGCGCCAGCAGCGCCAAGGTCGGGATAATGGACAGCTCCTACAATGAGCAGTTCTTC.